These T cell receptor beta chains were read from a single sample in a study of CD8 T cells in ankylosing spondylitis. MiXCR, applied by TCRdb to the 5' RACE reads, yields one record per CDR3 protein. The sample contains 200,000 to 300,000 distinct CDR3 sequences, approximately 24% of which appear only once. Sequencing was performed on blood, either unsorted or a sorted T cell fraction (not recorded which). The receptors shown here come from a male donor with ankylosing spondylitis or in good health (not recorded which). CDR3s include the opening cysteine and the closing phenylalanine or tryptophan. D genes are given only for firm matches. The listing skips clone size in some rows; elsewhere it reads once, few, many or a size class.

TRBJ1-5 | TRBV20-1 | many | TRBD1 | CSASQLPGQTNQPQHF | TGCAGTGCTAGTCAGTTACCGGGACAGACAAATCAGCCCCAGCATTTT
TRBJ1-5 | TRBV6-5 | many | . | CASSILTGGQPQHF | TGTGCCAGCAGTATACTGACAGGAGGGCAGCCCCAGCATTTT
TRBJ2-7 | TRBV6-4 | many | . | CAITLGNSIRGYEQYF | TGTGCCATCACCCTAGGAAACTCTATCCGGGGCTACGAGCAGTACTTC
TRBJ2-7 | TRBV6-2/TRBV6-3 | many | . | CASSYEGVTYEQYF | TGTGCCAGCAGTTATGAGGGGGTGACCTACGAGCAGTACTTC
TRBJ1-1 | TRBV3-1 | many | . | CASSRSRGIPEAFF | TGTGCCAGCAGTCGCTCCAGGGGAATCCCTGAAGCTTTCTTT
TRBJ2-5 | TRBV10-3 | many | . | CAIREGVTREAQYF | TGTGCCATCAGAGAAGGTGTCACAAGAGAGGCCCAGTACTTC
TRBJ1-1 | TRBV20-1 | many | . | CSARQTENTEAFF | TGCAGTGCTAGACAGACCGAGAACACTGAAGCTTTCTTT
TRBJ2-1 | TRBV10-3 | . | TRBD2 | CAIAGGPDHNEQFF | TGTGCCATCGCGGGGGGGCCCGACCACAATGAGCAGTTCTTC
TRBJ2-3 | TRBV20-1 | many | . | CSAILGSRTDTQYF | TGCAGTGCTATATTAGGTAGCAGGACAGATACGCAGTATTTT
TRBJ2-7 | TRBV6-5 | . | . | CASSYGGPSNEQYF | TGTGCCAGCAGTTACGGGGGCCCGTCCAACGAGCAGTACTTC
TRBJ2-1 | TRBV5-5 | . | . | CASSLTQTPTDNEQFF | TGTGCCAGCAGCTTGACCCAGACCCCAACCGACAATGAGCAGTTCTTC
TRBJ2-1 | TRBV28 | many | TRBD2 | CASSPTSGGALRVEQFF | TGTGCCAGCAGTCCAACTAGCGGGGGGGCCCTCCGCGTTGAGCAGTTCTTC
TRBJ2-1 | TRBV29-1 | . | . | CSVERGGLLRNEQFF | TGCAGCGTTGAAAGGGGGGGGCTATTGAGGAATGAGCAGTTCTTC
TRBJ2-2 | TRBV13 | many | TRBD1 | CASSLPGQGSTGELFF | TGTGCCAGCAGCTTACCGGGACAGGGGTCCACCGGGGAGCTGTTTTTT
TRBJ2-3 | TRBV20-1 | . | . | CSARARATRTDTQYF | TGCAGTGCTAGAGCTCGGGCAACCCGCACAGATACGCAGTATTTT
TRBJ1-1 | TRBV20-1 | . | . | CSGREGITEAFF | TGCAGTGGCAGGGAGGGTATCACTGAAGCTTTCTTT
TRBJ2-3 | TRBV20-1 | few | . | CSASWGTDTQYF | TGCAGTGCTAGTTGGGGAACAGATACGCAGTATTTT
TRBJ2-2 | TRBV7-9 | . | TRBD1 | CASSRPTGANTGELFF | TGTGCCAGCAGCCGACCGACAGGGGCCAACACCGGGGAGCTGTTTTTT
TRBJ1-4 | TRBV2 | . | . | CASRRQGEKLFF | TGTGCCAGCAGGAGGCAGGGAGAAAAACTGTTTTTT
TRBJ2-7 | TRBV12-3/TRBV12-4 | few | TRBD1 | CASSSAGQGASEQYF | TGTGCCAGCAGCTCAGCCGGACAGGGGGCATCCGAGCAGTACTTC
TRBJ2-3 | TRBV12-3/TRBV12-4 | many | . | CASSLDAYTDTQYF | TGTGCCAGCAGTTTAGATGCCTACACAGATACGCAGTATTTT
TRBJ2-7 | TRBV12-3/TRBV12-4 | few | . | CASSFMGEQYF | TGTGCCAGCAGTTTCATGGGGGAGCAGTACTTC
TRBJ2-7 | TRBV3-1 | many | . | CASSLNGRNYEQYF | TGTGCCAGCAGCCTAAATGGACGGAACTACGAGCAGTACTTC
TRBJ2-7 | TRBV29-1 | few | . | CSVEMGVGEQYF | TGCAGCGTTGAAATGGGGGTAGGGGAGCAGTACTTC
TRBJ2-6 | TRBV10-3 | . | . | CAISDVVGSGANVLTF | TGTGCCATCAGTGATGTCGTGGGCTCTGGGGCCAACGTCCTGACTTTC
TRBJ1-3 | TRBV29-1 | . | TRBD1 | CSVTQGAGNTIYF | TGCAGCGTTACCCAGGGGGCTGGAAACACCATATATTTT
TRBJ2-7 | TRBV20-1 | few | TRBD2 | CSASSSGGAYEQYF | TGCAGTGCTAGTTCTAGCGGGGGGGCCTACGAGCAGTACTTC
TRBJ1-2 | TRBV30 | . | . | CAWTLDSFYGYTF | TGTGCCTGGACCCTCGACAGCTTCTATGGCTACACCTTC
TRBJ1-6 | TRBV11-2 | many | TRBD1 | CASSSPLRDRVSPLHF | TGTGCCAGCAGCTCGCCCCTGAGGGACAGGGTTTCACCCCTCCACTTT
TRBJ2-1 | TRBV12-3/TRBV12-4 | . | . | CASTPGSPHNEQFF | TGTGCCAGCACCCCCGGCAGTCCCCACAATGAGCAGTTCTTC
TRBJ2-5 | TRBV9 | few | TRBD2 | CASSDGGGAWETQYF | TGTGCCAGCAGCGACGGCGGGGGGGCCTGGGAGACCCAGTACTTC
TRBJ2-7 | TRBV12-3/TRBV12-4 | many | . | CASSSQGRTSYEQYF | TGTGCCAGCAGTTCCCAGGGGCGCACCTCCTACGAGCAGTACTTC
TRBJ2-3 | TRBV29-1 | few | . | CSVESRHTDTQYF | TGCAGCGTTGAAAGCAGGCACACAGATACGCAGTATTTT
TRBJ2-1 | TRBV20-1 | many | TRBD2 | CSARGGLAAEQFF | TGCAGTGCTAGGGGCGGACTAGCGGCAGAGCAGTTCTTC
TRBJ1-1 | TRBV12-3/TRBV12-4 | many | TRBD1 | CASSPTGVAEAFF | TGTGCCAGCAGTCCAACAGGGGTAGCTGAAGCTTTCTTT
TRBJ2-3 | TRBV6-1 | few | . | CASSAAGGTDTQYF | TGTGCCAGCAGTGCGGCAGGGGGCACAGATACGCAGTATTTT
TRBJ2-5 | TRBV12-3/TRBV12-4 | . | TRBD1 | CASSPGTDLKETQYF | TGTGCCAGCAGTCCCGGGACAGATCTTAAAGAGACCCAGTACTTC
TRBJ2-1 | TRBV7-6 | many | TRBD2 | CASSSNTSPRGGYNEQFF | TGTGCCAGCAGCTCGAACACCTCTCCCCGCGGGGGCTACAATGAGCAGTTCTTC
TRBJ2-3 | TRBV7-3 | many | . | CASSPDPFRTDTQYF | TGTGCCAGCAGCCCGGACCCGTTTCGCACAGATACGCAGTATTTT
TRBJ2-3 | TRBV20-1 | many | . | CSARVWSSTDTQYF | TGCAGTGCTAGAGTTTGGAGTAGCACAGATACGCAGTATTTT
TRBJ2-5 | TRBV29-1 | many | TRBD2 | CSGTGTSGKETQYF | TGCAGCGGTACCGGGACTAGCGGTAAAGAGACCCAGTACTTC
TRBJ2-5 | TRBV28 | many | TRBD2 | CASSISGAQETQYF | TGTGCCAGCAGTATTAGCGGGGCCCAAGAGACCCAGTACTTC
TRBJ2-3 | TRBV20-1 | few | . | CSARVGSGADTQYF | TGCAGTGCTAGAGTGGGTTCGGGGGCAGATACGCAGTATTTT
TRBJ2-7 | TRBV6-2/TRBV6-3 | . | . | CASSPLGPAPEQYF | TGTGCCAGCAGTCCGCTCGGACCTGCCCCCGAGCAGTACTTC
TRBJ2-5 | TRBV6-1 | . | TRBD2 | CASGLAGTQTQYF | TGTGCCAGCGGGCTAGCGGGGACGCAGACCCAGTACTTC
TRBJ1-2 | TRBV12-3/TRBV12-4 | . | TRBD1 | CASNPDRGESGYTF | TGTGCCAGCAATCCTGACAGGGGCGAGAGTGGCTACACCTTC
TRBJ2-7 | TRBV20-1 | many | . | CSASLDSYEQYF | TGCAGTGCTAGCCTTGACAGCTACGAGCAGTACTTC
TRBJ2-5 | TRBV29-1 | few | . | CSVEGWGVEQETQYF | TGCAGCGTTGAAGGTTGGGGGGTGGAACAAGAGACCCAGTACTTC
TRBJ2-7 | TRBV7-4 | . | TRBD2 | CACCSQIGGSYEQYF | TGTGCCTGCTGCTCGCAGATCGGGGGGTCCTACGAGCAGTACTTC
TRBJ2-2 | TRBV7-9 | many | . | CASSFEVVGELFF | TGTGCCAGCAGCTTCGAGGTGGTGGGGGAGCTGTTTTTT
TRBJ2-1 | TRBV4-1 | many | TRBD2 | CASSPIGGNYNEQFF | TGCGCCAGCAGCCCCATCGGGGGGAACTACAATGAGCAGTTCTTC
TRBJ2-3 | TRBV12-3/TRBV12-4 | many | . | CASAGAALSQYF | TGTGCCAGCGCCGGGGCCGCCCTATCGCAGTATTTT
TRBJ2-7 | TRBV6-1 | . | . | CASRLPGSYEQYF | TGTGCCAGCAGGCTCCCAGGCTCCTACGAGCAGTACTTC
TRBJ2-7 | TRBV4-2 | . | . | CASSQASQVEQYF | TGTGCCAGCAGCCAAGCCTCGCAGGTCGAGCAGTACTTC